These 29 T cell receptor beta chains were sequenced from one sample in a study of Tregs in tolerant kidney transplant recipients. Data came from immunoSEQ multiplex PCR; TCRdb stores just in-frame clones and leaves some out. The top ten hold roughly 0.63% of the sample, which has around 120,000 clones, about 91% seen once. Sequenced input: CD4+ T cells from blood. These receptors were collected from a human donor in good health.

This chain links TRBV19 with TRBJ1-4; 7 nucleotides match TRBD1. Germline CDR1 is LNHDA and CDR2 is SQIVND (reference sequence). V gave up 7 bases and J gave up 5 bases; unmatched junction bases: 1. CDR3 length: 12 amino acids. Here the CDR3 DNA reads TGTGCCAGTACGGACAGGAATGAAAAACTGTTTTTT. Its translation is CASTDRNEKLFF.

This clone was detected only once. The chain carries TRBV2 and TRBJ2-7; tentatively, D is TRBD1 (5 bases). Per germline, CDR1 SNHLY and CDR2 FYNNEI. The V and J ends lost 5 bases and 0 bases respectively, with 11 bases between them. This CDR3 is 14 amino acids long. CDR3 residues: CASSLGRDSYEQYF. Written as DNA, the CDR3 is TGTGCCAGCAGTCTTGGCAGGGACTCCTACGAGCAGTACTTC.

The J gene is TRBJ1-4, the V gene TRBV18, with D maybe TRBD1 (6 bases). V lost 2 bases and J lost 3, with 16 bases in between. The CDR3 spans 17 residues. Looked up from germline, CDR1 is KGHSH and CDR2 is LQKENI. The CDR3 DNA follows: TGTGCCAGCTCACCAGGGCAGGGGCAACTATCTAATGAAAAACTGTTTTTT. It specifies CASSPGQGQLSNEKLFF.

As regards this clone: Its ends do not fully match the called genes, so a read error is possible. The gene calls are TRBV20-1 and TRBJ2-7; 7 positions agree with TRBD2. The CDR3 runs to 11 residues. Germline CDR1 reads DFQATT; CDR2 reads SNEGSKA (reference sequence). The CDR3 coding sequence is TGCAGTGCTAGATCCGATAGCGGGTTATTCTTC. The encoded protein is CSARSDSGLFF.

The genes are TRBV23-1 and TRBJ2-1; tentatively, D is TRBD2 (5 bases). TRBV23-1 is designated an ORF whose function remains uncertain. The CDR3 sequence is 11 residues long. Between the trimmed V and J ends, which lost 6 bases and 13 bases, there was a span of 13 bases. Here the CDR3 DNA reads TGCGCCAGCAGACCCGGGAAGGAACAGTTCTTC. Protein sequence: CASRPGKEQFF.

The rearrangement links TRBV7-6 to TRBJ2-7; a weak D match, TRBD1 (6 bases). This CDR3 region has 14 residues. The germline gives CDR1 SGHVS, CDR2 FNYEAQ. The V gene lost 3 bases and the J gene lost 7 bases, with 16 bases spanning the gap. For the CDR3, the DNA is TGTGCCAGCAGCTTCGGGACACGAGATTCGGAGCAGTACTTC. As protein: CASSFGTRDSEQYF.

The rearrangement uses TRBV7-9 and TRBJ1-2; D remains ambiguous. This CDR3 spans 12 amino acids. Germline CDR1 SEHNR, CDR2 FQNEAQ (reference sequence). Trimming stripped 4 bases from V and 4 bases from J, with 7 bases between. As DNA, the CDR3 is TGTGCCAGCAGCTCCCTGGGCTATGGCTACACCTTC. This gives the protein CASSSLGYGYTF.

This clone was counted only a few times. The CDR3 sequence is CASSAGPSNQPQHF. Written as DNA, the CDR3 is TGTGCCAGTAGTGCAGGGCCGAGCAATCAGCCCCAGCATTTT. The gene calls are TRBV19 and TRBJ1-5, with D tentatively TRBD1 (5 bases). Germline V lookup: CDR1 LNHDA, CDR2 SQIVND (reference sequence). V was pared by 5 bases and J by 1 base, with 9 bases between. This CDR3 is built from 14 residues.

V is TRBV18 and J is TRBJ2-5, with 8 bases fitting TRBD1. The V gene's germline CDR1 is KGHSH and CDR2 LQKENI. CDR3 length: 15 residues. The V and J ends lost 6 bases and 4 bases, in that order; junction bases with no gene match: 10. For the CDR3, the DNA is TGTGCCAGCTCCCCAGCTCACAGGGGGTCAGAGACCCAGTACTTC. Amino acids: CASSPAHRGSETQYF.

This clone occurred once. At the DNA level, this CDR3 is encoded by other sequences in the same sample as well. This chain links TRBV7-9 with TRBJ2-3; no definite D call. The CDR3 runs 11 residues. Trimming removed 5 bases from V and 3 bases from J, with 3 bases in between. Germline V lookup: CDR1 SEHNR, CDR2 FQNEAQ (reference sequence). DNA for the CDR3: TGTGCCAGCAGCCCGACAGATACGCAGTATTTT. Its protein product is CASSPTDTQYF.

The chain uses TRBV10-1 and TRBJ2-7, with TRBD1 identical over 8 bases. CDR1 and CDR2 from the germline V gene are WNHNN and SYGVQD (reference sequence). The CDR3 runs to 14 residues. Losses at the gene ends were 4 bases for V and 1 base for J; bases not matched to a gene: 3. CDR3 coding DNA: TGCGCCAGCAGTGCGGGACAGGCATCCTACGAGCAGTACTTC. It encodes CASSAGQASYEQYF.

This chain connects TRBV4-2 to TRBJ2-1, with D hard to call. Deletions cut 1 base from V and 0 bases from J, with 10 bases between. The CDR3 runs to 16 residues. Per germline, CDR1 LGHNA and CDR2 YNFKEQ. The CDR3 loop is CASSQGRPSSYNEQFF. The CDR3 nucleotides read TGTGCCAGCAGCCAAGGACGCCCTAGCTCCTACAATGAGCAGTTCTTC.

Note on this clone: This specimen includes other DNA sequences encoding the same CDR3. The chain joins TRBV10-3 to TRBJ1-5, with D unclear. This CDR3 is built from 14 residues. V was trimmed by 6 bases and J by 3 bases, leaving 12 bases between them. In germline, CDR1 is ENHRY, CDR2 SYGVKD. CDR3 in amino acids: CAIRTGGHNQPQHF. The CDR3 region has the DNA TGTGCCATCAGGACGGGAGGTCACAATCAGCCCCAGCATTTT.

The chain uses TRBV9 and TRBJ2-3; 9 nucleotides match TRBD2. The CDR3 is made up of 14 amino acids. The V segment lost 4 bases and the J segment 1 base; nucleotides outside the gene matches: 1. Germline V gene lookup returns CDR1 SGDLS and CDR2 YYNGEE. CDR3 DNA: TGTGCCAGCAGCCGGACTAGCGGCACAGATACGCAGTATTTT. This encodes CASSRTSGTDTQYF.

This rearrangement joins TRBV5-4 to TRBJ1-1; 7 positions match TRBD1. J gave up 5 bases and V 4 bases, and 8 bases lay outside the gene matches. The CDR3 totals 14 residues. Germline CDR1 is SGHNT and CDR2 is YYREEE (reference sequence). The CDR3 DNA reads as TGTGCCAGCAGCCGACAGGGAGTAAGTACTGAAGCTTTCTTT. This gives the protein CASSRQGVSTEAFF.

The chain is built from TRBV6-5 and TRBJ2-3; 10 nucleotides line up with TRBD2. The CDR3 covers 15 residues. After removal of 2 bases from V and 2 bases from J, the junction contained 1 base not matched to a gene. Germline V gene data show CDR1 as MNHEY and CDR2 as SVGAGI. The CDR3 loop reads CASSYTSGVTDTQYF. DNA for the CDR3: TGTGCCAGCAGTTACACTAGCGGGGTCACAGATACGCAGTATTTT.

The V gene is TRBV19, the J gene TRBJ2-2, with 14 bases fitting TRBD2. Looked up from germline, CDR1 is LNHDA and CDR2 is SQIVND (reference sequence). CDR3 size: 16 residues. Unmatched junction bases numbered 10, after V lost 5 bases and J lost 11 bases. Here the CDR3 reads CASSPRLAGGPTELFF. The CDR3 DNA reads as TGTGCCAGTAGTCCGCGACTAGCGGGGGGGCCGACCGAGCTGTTTTTT.

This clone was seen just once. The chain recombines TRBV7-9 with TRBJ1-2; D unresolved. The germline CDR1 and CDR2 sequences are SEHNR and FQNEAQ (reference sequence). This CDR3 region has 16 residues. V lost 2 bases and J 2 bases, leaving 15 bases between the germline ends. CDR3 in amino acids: CASSLSHSGGNYGYTF. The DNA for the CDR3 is TGTGCCAGCAGCTTATCCCACAGTGGAGGGAACTATGGCTACACCTTC. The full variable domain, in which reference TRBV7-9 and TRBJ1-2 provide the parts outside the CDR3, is DTGVSQNPRHKITKRGQNVTFRCDPISEHNRLYWYRQTLGQGPEFLTYFQNEAQLEKSRLLSDRFSAERPKGSFSTLEIQRTEQGDSAMYLCASSLSHSGGNYGYTFGSGTRLTVV.

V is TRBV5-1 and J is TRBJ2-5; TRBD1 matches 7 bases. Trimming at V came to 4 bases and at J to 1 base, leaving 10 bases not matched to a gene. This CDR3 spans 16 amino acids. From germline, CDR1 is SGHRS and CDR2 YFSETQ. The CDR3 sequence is CASSLGQVEIQETQYF. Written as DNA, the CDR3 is TGCGCCAGCAGCCTCGGACAGGTTGAGATCCAAGAGACCCAGTACTTC. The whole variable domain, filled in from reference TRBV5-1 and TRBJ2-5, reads KAGVTQTPRYLIKTRGQQVTLSCSPISGHRSVSWYQQTPGQGLQFLFEYFSETQRNKGNFPGRFSGRQFSNSRSEMNVSTLELGDSALYLCASSLGQVEIQETQYFGPGTRLLVL.

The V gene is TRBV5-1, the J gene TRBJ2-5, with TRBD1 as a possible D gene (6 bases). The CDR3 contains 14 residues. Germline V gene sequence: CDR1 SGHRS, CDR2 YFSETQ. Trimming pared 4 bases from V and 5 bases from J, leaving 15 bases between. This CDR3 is CASSETRGRETQYF. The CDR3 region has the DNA TGCGCCAGCAGCGAGACCAGGGGACGGGAGACCCAGTACTTC.

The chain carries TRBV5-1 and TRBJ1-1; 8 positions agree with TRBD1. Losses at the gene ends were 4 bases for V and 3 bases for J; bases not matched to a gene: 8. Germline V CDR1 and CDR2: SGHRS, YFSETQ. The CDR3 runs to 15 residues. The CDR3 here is CASSTRQGSYTEAFF. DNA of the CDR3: TGCGCCAGCAGCACTAGACAGGGGTCCTACACTGAAGCTTTCTTT. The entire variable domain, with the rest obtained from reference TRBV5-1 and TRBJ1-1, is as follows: KAGVTQTPRYLIKTRGQQVTLSCSPISGHRSVSWYQQTPGQGLQFLFEYFSETQRNKGNFPGRFSGRQFSNSRSEMNVSTLELGDSALYLCASSTRQGSYTEAFFGQGTRLTVV.

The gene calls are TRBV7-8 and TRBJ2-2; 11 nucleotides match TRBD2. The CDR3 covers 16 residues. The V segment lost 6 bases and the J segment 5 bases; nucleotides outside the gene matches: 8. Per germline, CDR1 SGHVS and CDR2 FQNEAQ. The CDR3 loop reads CASRPPGTSGTGELFF. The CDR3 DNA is TGTGCCAGCAGGCCCCCCGGGACTAGCGGTACCGGGGAGCTGTTTTTT.

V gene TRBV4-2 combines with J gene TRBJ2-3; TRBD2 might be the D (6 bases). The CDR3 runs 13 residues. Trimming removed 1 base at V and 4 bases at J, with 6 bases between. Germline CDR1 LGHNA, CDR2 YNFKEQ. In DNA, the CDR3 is TGTGCCAGCAGCCAAGGGGACTCAGATACGCAGTATTTT. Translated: CASSQGDSDTQYF.

CDR3 residues: CASSDPGQGQTNEKLFF. CDR3 in DNA: TGTGCCAGCAGTGATCCCGGGCAGGGTCAAACTAATGAAAAACTGTTTTTT. The chain has TRBV6-1 and TRBJ1-4, with a tentative D call TRBD1 (5 bases). Germline V gives CDR1 MNHNS, CDR2 SASEGT. With 3 bases removed from V and 1 base from J, the gap between germline ends came to 15 bases. CDR3 length equals 17 residues.

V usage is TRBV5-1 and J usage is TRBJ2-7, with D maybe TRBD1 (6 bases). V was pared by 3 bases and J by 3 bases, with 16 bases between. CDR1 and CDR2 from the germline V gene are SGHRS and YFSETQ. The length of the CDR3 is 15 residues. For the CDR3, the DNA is TGCGCCAGCAGCTCGACTGGGACATTCGTCTACGAGCAGTACTTC. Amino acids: CASSSTGTFVYEQYF.

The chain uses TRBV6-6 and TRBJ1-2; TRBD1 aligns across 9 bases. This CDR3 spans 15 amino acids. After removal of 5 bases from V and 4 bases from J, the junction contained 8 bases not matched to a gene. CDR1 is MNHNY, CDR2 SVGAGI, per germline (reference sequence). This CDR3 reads CASSPKQGAGYGYTF. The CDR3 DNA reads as TGTGCCAGCAGTCCTAAACAGGGGGCGGGCTATGGCTACACCTTC.

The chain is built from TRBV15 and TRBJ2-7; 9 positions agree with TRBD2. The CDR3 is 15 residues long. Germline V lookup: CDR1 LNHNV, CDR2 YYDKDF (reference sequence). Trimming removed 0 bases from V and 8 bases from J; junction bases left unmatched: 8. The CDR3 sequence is CATSRDRTSATKQYF. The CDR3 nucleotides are TGTGCCACCAGCAGAGATCGGACTAGCGCGACCAAGCAGTACTTC. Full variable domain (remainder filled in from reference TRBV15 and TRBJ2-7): DAMVIQNPRYQVTQFGKPVTLSCSQTLNHNVMYWYQQKSSQAPKLLFHYYDKDFNNEADTPDNFQSRRPNTSFCFLDIRSPGLGDTAMYLCATSRDRTSATKQYFGPGTRLTVT.

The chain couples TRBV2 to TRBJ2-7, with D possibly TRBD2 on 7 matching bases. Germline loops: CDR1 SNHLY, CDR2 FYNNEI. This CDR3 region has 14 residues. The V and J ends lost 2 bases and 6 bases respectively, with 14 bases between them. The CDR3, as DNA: TGTGCCAGCAGTGAAAGGGAGGGGGTAGGCGAGCAGTACTTC. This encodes CASSEREGVGEQYF. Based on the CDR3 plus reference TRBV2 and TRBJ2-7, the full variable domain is EPEVTQTPSHQVTQMGQEVILRCVPISNHLYFYWYRQILGQKVEFLVSFYNNEISEKSEIFDDQFSVERPDGSNFTLKIRSTKLEDSAMYFCASSEREGVGEQYFGPGTRLTVT.

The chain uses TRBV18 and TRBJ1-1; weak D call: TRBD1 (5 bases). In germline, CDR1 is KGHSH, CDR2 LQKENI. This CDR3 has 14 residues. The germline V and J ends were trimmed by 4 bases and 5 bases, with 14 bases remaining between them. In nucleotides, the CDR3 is TGTGCCAGCTCACAAGACAGCATGAGGACTGAAGCTTTCTTT. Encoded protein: CASSQDSMRTEAFF.